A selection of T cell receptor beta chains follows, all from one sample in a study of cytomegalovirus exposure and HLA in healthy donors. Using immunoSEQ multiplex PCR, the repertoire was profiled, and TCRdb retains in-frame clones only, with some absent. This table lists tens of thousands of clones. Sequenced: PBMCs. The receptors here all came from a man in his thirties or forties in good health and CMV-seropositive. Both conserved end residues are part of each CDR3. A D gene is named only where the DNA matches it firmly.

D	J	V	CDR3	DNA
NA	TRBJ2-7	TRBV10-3	CAIRPPNSEQYF	TGTGCCATCAGGCCCCCTAACAGCGAGCAGTACTTC
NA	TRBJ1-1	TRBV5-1	CASSTTMDTEAFF	TGCGCCAGCAGCACCACTATGGACACTGAAGCTTTCTTT
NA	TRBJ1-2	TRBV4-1	CASSPRQVEGGYTF	TGCGCCAGCAGCCCACGACAAGTCGAGGGTGGCTACACCTTC
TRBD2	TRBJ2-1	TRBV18	CASSPPGLAGGDEQFF	TGTGCCAGCTCACCGCCGGGACTAGCGGGGGGGGATGAGCAGTTCTTC
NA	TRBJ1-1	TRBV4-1	CASHSKNTEAFF	TGCGCCAGCCATTCCAAGAACACTGAAGCTTTCTTT
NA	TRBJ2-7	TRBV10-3	CAISGTRDTSYEQYF	TGTGCCATCAGTGGGACCAGGGACACATCCTACGAGCAGTACTTC
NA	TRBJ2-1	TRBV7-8	CASSLTWNEQFF	TGTGCCAGCAGCCTGACTTGGAATGAGCAGTTCTTC
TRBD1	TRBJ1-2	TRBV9	CASSSRDSDYGYTF	TGTGCCAGCAGCAGCCGGGACAGTGACTATGGCTACACCTTC
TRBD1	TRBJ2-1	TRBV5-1	CASRRDRGNEQFF	TGCGCCAGCAGGAGGGACAGGGGGAATGAGCAGTTCTTC
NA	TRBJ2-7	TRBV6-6	CASSQPESSYEQYF	TGTGCCAGCAGCCAACCCGAGAGCTCCTACGAGCAGTACTTC
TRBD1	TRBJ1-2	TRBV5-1	CASSLQGARNYGYTF	TGCGCCAGCAGCCTACAGGGGGCGAGAAACTATGGCTACACCTTC
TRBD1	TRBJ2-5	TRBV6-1	CASSDSGGLQETQYF	TGTGCCAGCAGTGACTCAGGGGGCTTACAAGAGACCCAGTACTTC
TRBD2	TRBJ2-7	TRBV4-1	CASSQDSGGTSYEQYF	TGCGCCAGCAGCCAAGACAGCGGGGGGACTTCCTACGAGCAGTACTTC
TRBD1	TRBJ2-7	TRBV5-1	CASSVAAGTGITYEQYF	TGCGCCAGCAGCGTGGCCGCGGGGACAGGGATAACCTACGAGCAGTACTTC
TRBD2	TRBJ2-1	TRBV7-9	CASSVGVSGPSYNEQFF	TGTGCCAGCAGCGTAGGGGTTAGCGGGCCATCCTACAATGAGCAGTTCTTC
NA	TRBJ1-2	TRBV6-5	CASSYRNQGGGYTF	TGTGCCAGCAGTTATCGCAACCAGGGTGGCGGCTACACCTTC
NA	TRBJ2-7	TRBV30	CAGSVGTGKYYEQYF	TGTGCCGGGAGTGTAGGTACAGGGAAGTATTACGAGCAGTACTTC
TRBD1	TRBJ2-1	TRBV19	CASTSDGTGPQEQFF	TGTGCCAGTACCTCCGACGGGACAGGGCCCCAGGAGCAGTTCTTC
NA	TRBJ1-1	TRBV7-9	CASSRDTWNTEAFF	TGTGCCAGCAGCCGCGACACGTGGAACACTGAAGCTTTCTTT
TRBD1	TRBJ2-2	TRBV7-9	CASSPGQGAFTGELFF	TGTGCCAGCAGCCCCGGACAGGGGGCCTTCACCGGGGAGCTGTTTTTT
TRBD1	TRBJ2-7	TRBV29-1	CSVEETRKQGAGQYF	TGCAGCGTTGAAGAAACTCGCAAGCAGGGGGCAGGGCAGTACTTC
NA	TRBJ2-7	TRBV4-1	CASSQGRILSSYEQYF	TGCGCCAGCAGCCAAGGGAGGATATTGAGCTCCTACGAGCAGTACTTC
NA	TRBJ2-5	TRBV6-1	CASSDGGIQETQYF	TGTGCCAGCAGTGACGGCGGGATCCAAGAGACCCAGTACTTC
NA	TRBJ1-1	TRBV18	CASSPGGVGTEAFF	TGTGCCAGCTCACCAGGGGGCGTGGGCACTGAAGCTTTCTTT
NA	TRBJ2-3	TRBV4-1	CASSQPGGRRTDTQYF	TGCGCCAGCAGCCAACCCGGTGGAAGGAGGACAGATACGCAGTATTTT
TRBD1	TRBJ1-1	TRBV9	CASSAWDRPNTEAFF	TGTGCCAGCAGCGCATGGGACAGGCCGAACACTGAAGCTTTCTTT
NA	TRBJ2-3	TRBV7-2	CASSPRVLLADTQYF	TGTGCCAGCAGCCCCCGGGTTCTCCTGGCAGATACGCAGTATTTT
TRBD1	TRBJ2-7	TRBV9	CASSTDRGRDEQYF	TGTGCCAGCAGCACCGACAGGGGTCGCGACGAGCAGTACTTC
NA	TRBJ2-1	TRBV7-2	CASSLEEGPRFF	TGTGCCAGCAGCTTAGAAGAGGGTCCTAGGTTCTTC
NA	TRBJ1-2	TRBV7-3	CASSLTYETVNYGYTF	TGTGCCAGCAGCTTAACTTACGAGACAGTAAACTATGGCTACACCTTC
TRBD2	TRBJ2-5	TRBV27	CASSLKTSGSGTQYF	TGTGCCAGCAGTTTAAAGACTAGCGGGAGTGGGACCCAGTACTTC
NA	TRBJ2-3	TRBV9	CASSAGTWTDTQYF	TGTGCCAGCAGCGCAGGGACTTGGACAGATACGCAGTATTTT
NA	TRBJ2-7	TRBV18	CANSLVQVAAYEQYF	TGTGCCAACTCACTTGTACAGGTAGCAGCCTACGAGCAGTACTTC
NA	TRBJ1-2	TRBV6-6	CASSYWRQADDGYTF	TGTGCCAGCAGTTACTGGCGACAGGCTGATGATGGCTACACCTTC
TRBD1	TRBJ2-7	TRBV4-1	CASSQSGQGAYEQYF	TGCGCCAGCAGCCAATCCGGCCAGGGGGCTTACGAGCAGTACTTC
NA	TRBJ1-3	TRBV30	CAWTPGVSGNTIYF	TGTGCCTGGACCCCCGGGGTCTCTGGAAACACCATATATTTT
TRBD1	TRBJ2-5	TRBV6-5	CSTGWETQYF	TGTTCGACAGGGTGGGAGACCCAGTACTTC
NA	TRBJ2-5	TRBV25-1	CASSETGLTPGETQYF	TGTGCCAGCAGTGAAACCGGACTCACCCCGGGGGAGACCCAGTACTTC
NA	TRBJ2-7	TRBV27	CASSLRRQGNEQYF	TGTGCCAGCAGTTTACGGCGGCAGGGCAACGAGCAGTACTTC
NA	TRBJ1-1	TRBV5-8	CASSLASRGLGMNTEDFF	TGTGCCAGCAGCTTGGCCTCTCGGGGACTGGGTATGAACACTGAAGATTTCTTT
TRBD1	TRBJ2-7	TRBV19	CASSGGQGVYEQYF	TGTGCCAGTAGTGGGGGACAGGGAGTTTACGAGCAGTACTTC
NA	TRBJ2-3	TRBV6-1	CASSPGGRVDTQYF	TGTGCCAGCAGCCCCGGGGGTCGCGTAGATACGCAGTATTTT
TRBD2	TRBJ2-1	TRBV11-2	CASTLTSGTYNEQFF	TGTGCCAGCACCCTGACTAGCGGGACTTACAATGAGCAGTTCTTC
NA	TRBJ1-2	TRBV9	CASSVEGPSTGYTF	TGTGCCAGCAGCGTGGAGGGACCCTCGACCGGCTACACCTTC
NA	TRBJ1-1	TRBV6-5	CASSAGVSEDFF	TGTGCCAGCAGTGCGGGGGTCTCTGAAGATTTCTTT
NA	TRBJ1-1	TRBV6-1	CASSTFGGKGTEAFF	TGTGCCAGCAGTACCTTTGGGGGGAAGGGCACTGAAGCTTTCTTT
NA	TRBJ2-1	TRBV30	CAWANLGIAADNEQFF	TGTGCCTGGGCTAACCTCGGGATAGCAGCCGACAATGAGCAGTTCTTC
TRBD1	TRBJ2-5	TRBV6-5	CASSLQGARETQYF	TGTGCCAGCAGCTTACAGGGGGCGCGTGAGACCCAGTACTTC
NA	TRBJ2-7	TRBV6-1	CASSEQWFNVRNEQYF	TGTGCCAGCAGTGAACAGTGGTTTAACGTCAGGAACGAGCAGTACTTC
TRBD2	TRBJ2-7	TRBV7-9	CASSPVGSGSYEQYF	TGTGCCAGCAGCCCAGTAGGGAGCGGGAGCTACGAGCAGTACTTC